Below are 27 T cell receptor beta chains sequenced from a single sample in a study of blood T cell repertoires in COVID-19. Here immunoSEQ multiplex PCR was the method, and the copy in TCRdb shows in-frame clones only, minus some. The data hold hundreds of thousands of clones, with 85% observed a single time. The material sequenced was PBMCs or T cells enriched from blood (not recorded which). These receptors originate from a woman aged 45-65 years who had recovered from COVID-19.

The chain joins TRBV5-6 to TRBJ1-2, with a weak D call TRBD1 (6 bases). The germline V gene encodes CDR1 SGHDT and CDR2 YYEEEE. Trimming removed 4 bases at V and 1 base at J, with 20 bases between. The CDR3 is made up of 17 amino acids. The CDR3 DNA reads as TGTGCCAGCAGCCGACCGGGACAACGGCCCGATAACTATGGCTACACCTTC. Translation: CASSRPGQRPDNYGYTF.

The rearrangement links TRBV7-2 to TRBJ2-2, with D tentatively TRBD1 (5 bases). The CDR3 totals 14 residues. The germline V gene encodes CDR1 SGHTA and CDR2 FQGNSA. Trimming removed 9 bases at V and 2 bases at J, with 13 bases between. CDR3 in amino acids: CARKTALNTGELFF. The CDR3 coding sequence is TGTGCCAGGAAGACAGCGCTAAACACCGGGGAGCTGTTTTTT. Drawing the rest from reference TRBV7-2 and TRBJ2-2, the complete variable domain is GAGVSQSPSNKVTEKGKDVELRCDPISGHTALYWYRQSLGQGLEFLIYFQGNSAPDKSGLPSDRFSAERTGGSVSTLTIQRTQQEDSAVYLCARKTALNTGELFFGEGSRLTVL.

This chain links TRBV28 with TRBJ1-2; a possible D gene is TRBD1 (5 bases). V was clipped by 4 bases and J by 4 bases, with 19 bases between them. CDR3 length equals 16 residues. The germline CDR1 and CDR2 sequences are MDHEN and SYDVKM. The CDR3, as DNA: TGTGCCAGCAGTTCCCCTCGTACCGGGGGGGGCTATGGCTACACCTTC. It specifies CASSSPRTGGGYGYTF.

The J gene is TRBJ1-1, the V gene TRBV19, with TRBD1 matching 7 bases. Trimming cost V 7 bases and J 5 bases; bases outside gene matches: 7. Germline V lookup: CDR1 LNHDA, CDR2 SQIVND (reference sequence). The CDR3 is 13 amino acids. The DNA for the CDR3 is TGTGCCAGTACCTTGACAGGGAGTACTGAAGCTTTCTTT. Translation: CASTLTGSTEAFF.

This rearrangement joins TRBV25-1 to TRBJ1-4; D remains unclear. This CDR3 has 15 amino acids. Germline loops: CDR1 MGHDK, CDR2 SYGVNS. V lost 4 bases and J 7 bases, leaving 16 bases between the germline ends. The CDR3 DNA reads as TGTGCCAGCAGTGGGGTCGAATACGGCGGTGAAAAACTGTTTTTT. It encodes CASSGVEYGGEKLFF.

This clone occurred once. The chain carries TRBV5-1 and TRBJ2-7, with 9 bases fitting TRBD1. In germline, CDR1 is SGHRS, CDR2 YFSETQ. With 0 bases clipped from V and 4 bases from J, the junction kept 2 bases outside the gene matches. This CDR3 comprises 14 residues. CDR3: CASSLEQGAYEQYF. CDR3 nucleotide sequence: TGCGCCAGCAGCTTGGAACAGGGGGCGTACGAGCAGTACTTC. Filled out from reference TRBV5-1 and TRBJ2-7, the complete variable domain reads KAGVTQTPRYLIKTRGQQVTLSCSPISGHRSVSWYQQTPGQGLQFLFEYFSETQRNKGNFPGRFSGRQFSNSRSEMNVSTLELGDSALYLCASSLEQGAYEQYFGPGTRLTVT.

This clone has a handful of counts. The chain recombines TRBV4-1 with TRBJ1-3; possibly TRBD1 for D (6 bases). The CDR3 has 15 amino acids. Trimming took 6 bases from V and 1 from J, leaving 13 bases between them. Germline assignment: CDR1 MGHRA and CDR2 YSYEKL. The CDR3 spells CASSPGGASGNTIYF. The CDR3 bases are TGCGCCAGCAGTCCTGGGGGGGCGTCTGGAAACACCATATATTTT.

The chain carries TRBV7-2 and TRBJ2-7; tentatively, D is TRBD2 (6 bases). V dropped 3 bases and J dropped 4 bases, with 10 bases sitting between them. This CDR3 comprises 13 residues. Germline loops: CDR1 SGHTA, CDR2 FQGNSA. The CDR3 nucleotides read TGTGCCAGCAGCTTCACTAGCAGGTACGAGCAGTACTTC. It yields the protein CASSFTSRYEQYF.

The chain links TRBV28 to TRBJ1-3, with D maybe TRBD1 (6 bases). The CDR3 length is 16 residues. Looked up from germline, CDR1 is MDHEN and CDR2 is SYDVKM. V was cut by 6 bases and J by 2 bases, with 17 bases left in between. In DNA, the CDR3 is TGTGCCAGCAGAAGAGCGGGACAAGGAACTGGAAACACCATATATTTT. Protein sequence: CASRRAGQGTGNTIYF. The full variable domain, with the rest looked up from reference TRBV28 and TRBJ1-3, is DVKVTQSSRYLVKRTGEKVFLECVQDMDHENMFWYRQDPGLGLRLIYFSYDVKMKEKGDIPEGYSVSREKKERFSLILESASTNQTSMYLCASRRAGQGTGNTIYFGEGSWLTVV.

The V call is TRBV5-1, the J call TRBJ2-2, with TRBD1 identical over 10 bases. The CDR3 has 15 amino acids. The germline CDR1 and CDR2 sequences are SGHRS and YFSETQ. V gave up 4 bases and J gave up 8 bases; unmatched junction bases: 8. CDR3 sequence reads: CASSPETGGGGELFF. As DNA, the CDR3 is TGCGCCAGCAGCCCCGAGACAGGGGGCGGGGGGGAGCTGTTTTTT. Supplemented by reference TRBV5-1 and TRBJ2-2, the full variable domain reads KAGVTQTPRYLIKTRGQQVTLSCSPISGHRSVSWYQQTPGQGLQFLFEYFSETQRNKGNFPGRFSGRQFSNSRSEMNVSTLELGDSALYLCASSPETGGGGELFFGEGSRLTVL.

This clone was counted a few times. The chain carries TRBV5-1 and TRBJ1-6; a possible D gene is TRBD1 (5 bases). From germline, CDR1 is SGHRS and CDR2 YFSETQ. The CDR3 covers 15 residues. V lost 0 bases, J lost 6 bases, and 10 bases lay in between. CDR3 nucleotides: TGCGCCAGCAGCTTGGAAGCAGGGTCTAATTCACCCCTCCACTTT. It yields the protein CASSLEAGSNSPLHF.

The table lists this clone with a count of one. This chain joins TRBV28 and TRBJ1-5, with D tentatively TRBD1 (6 bases). Germline V gene data show CDR1 as MDHEN and CDR2 as SYDVKM. V shed 6 bases and J shed 3 bases, with 9 bases lying between them. The CDR3 consists of 13 residues. DNA of the CDR3: TGTGCCAGCAGGGGACAACCCAATCAGCCCCAGCATTTT. This gives the protein CASRGQPNQPQHF.

The CDR3 here is CASSEILDSGYTF. CDR3 in DNA: TGTGCCAGCAGTGAGATACTGGACAGCGGCTACACCTTC. The genes are TRBV2 and TRBJ1-2; tentative D call: TRBD1 (6 bases). Trimming cost V 3 bases and J 8 bases, with 13 bases left between them. The CDR3 has 13 amino acids. Germline loops: CDR1 SNHLY, CDR2 FYNNEI.

Only one count was recorded for this clone. The V gene is TRBV24-1, the J gene TRBJ2-5, with 9 bases identical to TRBD1. V shed 2 bases and J 3 bases; nucleotides not matched to a gene: 3. The CDR3 is made up of 15 amino acids. From germline, CDR1 is KGHDR and CDR2 SFDVKD. This chain's CDR3 is CATSDSGTGKETQYF. The CDR3 nucleotides are TGTGCCACCAGTGATTCAGGGACAGGGAAAGAGACCCAGTACTTC.

This clone was seen a single time. V gene TRBV5-1 combines with J gene TRBJ2-3; TRBD2 matches 12 bases. This CDR3 is 16 amino acids long. The V gene end was trimmed by 4 bases and the J gene end by 4 bases; junction bases not matched to a gene: 7. Germline V gene lookup returns CDR1 SGHRS and CDR2 YFSETQ. The CDR3 DNA reads as TGCGCCAGCAGCGCGCTAGCGGGGGGGCCAGCAGATACGCAGTATTTT. This codes for CASSALAGGPADTQYF.

V gene TRBV27 combines with J gene TRBJ1-2, with 9 bases lining up with TRBD1. Germline CDR1 and CDR2: MNHEY and SMNVEV (reference sequence). Losses at the gene ends were 6 bases for V and 7 bases for J; bases not matched to a gene: 15. This CDR3 spans 16 amino acids. The CDR3 loop reads CASRTTPGQGVSGYTF. The CDR3 DNA is TGTGCCAGCAGAACCACCCCGGGACAGGGAGTCTCTGGCTACACCTTC.

The chain combines TRBV19 with TRBJ1-3; tentative D call: TRBD1 (5 bases). Germline V lookup: CDR1 LNHDA, CDR2 SQIVND (reference sequence). The CDR3 runs 15 residues. With 6 bases removed from V and 0 bases from J, the gap between germline ends came to 12 bases. The CDR3 DNA sequence: TGTGCCAGTAGCGCCGCCGACAGCTCTGGAAACACCATATATTTT. It specifies CASSAADSSGNTIYF.

The chain couples TRBV5-5 to TRBJ1-4; 7 positions agree with TRBD1. The V gene end was trimmed by 4 bases and the J gene end by 8 bases; junction bases not matched to a gene: 11. The length of the CDR3 is 15 residues. Germline CDR1 SGHKS, CDR2 YYEKEE (reference sequence). The CDR3 coding sequence is TGTGCCAGCAGCCTGAACCTGGCAGGGGGGGAAAAACTGTTTTTT. Its protein product is CASSLNLAGGEKLFF.

The chain joins TRBV2 to TRBJ2-7; 9 bases are a match to TRBD2. The CDR3 has 13 amino acids. The J segment lost 7 bases and the V segment lost 6 bases, leaving 7 bases of the junction unmatched. Germline V gene data show CDR1 as SNHLY and CDR2 as FYNNEI. The CDR3 sequence is CASSVFLAGEQYF. The CDR3 nucleotides are TGTGCCAGCAGCGTGTTTCTAGCGGGAGAGCAGTACTTC.

The chain is built from TRBV7-9 and TRBJ1-1; D ambiguous. Between the trimmed V and J ends, which lost 1 base and 5 bases, there was a span of 8 bases. The length of the CDR3 is 13 residues. Germline CDR1 SEHNR, CDR2 FQNEAQ (reference sequence). CDR3 coding DNA: TGTGCCAGCAGCTTAGAGGCGGGAACTGAAGCTTTCTTT. Translation: CASSLEAGTEAFF. Combining the CDR3 with reference TRBV7-9 and TRBJ1-1 gives the whole variable domain DTGVSQNPRHKITKRGQNVTFRCDPISEHNRLYWYRQTLGQGPEFLTYFQNEAQLEKSRLLSDRFSAERPKGSFSTLEIQRTEQGDSAMYLCASSLEAGTEAFFGQGTRLTVV.

This sequence joins TRBV10-2 and TRBJ2-1; D possibly corresponds to TRBD2 (5 bases). V was cut by 0 bases and J by 4 bases, with 7 bases left in between. The V gene's germline CDR1 is WSHSY and CDR2 SAAADI. The CDR3 contains 14 residues. CDR3 sequence reads: CASSESLAYNEQFF. DNA of the CDR3: TGCGCCAGCAGTGAGTCGCTAGCTTACAATGAGCAGTTCTTC.

This clone has only one observation. This chain uses TRBV5-5 with TRBJ1-3; D may be TRBD1 (5 bases). The germline V gene encodes CDR1 SGHKS and CDR2 YYEKEE (reference sequence). Trimming left V 4 bases short and J 0 bases short, with 17 bases between. This CDR3 comprises 17 residues. The CDR3 here is CASSPTSGAISGNTIYF. CDR3 nucleotides: TGTGCCAGCAGCCCCACTAGCGGGGCAATCTCTGGAAACACCATATATTTT.

This chain connects TRBV7-9 to TRBJ1-2; tentative D call: TRBD1 (6 bases). The V gene lost 5 bases and the J gene lost 3 bases, with 10 bases spanning the gap. CDR3 length equals 13 residues. CDR1 and CDR2 (germline): SEHNR, FQNEAQ (reference sequence). CDR3 in DNA: TGTGCCAGCAGCCGGGACACCGACTATGGCTACACCTTC. Its translation: CASSRDTDYGYTF.

In DNA, the CDR3 is TGTGCCAGCAGTGAAGAACGAGTTTCAGAGACCCAGTACTTC. Protein product: CASSEERVSETQYF. This chain connects TRBV2 to TRBJ2-5; unclear D gene. The CDR3 has 14 residues. CDR1 and CDR2 (germline): SNHLY, FYNNEI. With 1 base removed from V and 4 bases from J, the gap between germline ends came to 10 bases.

The chain is built from TRBV5-8 and TRBJ1-1; unclear D gene. The germline V gene has CDR1 SGHTS and CDR2 YDEGEE. V lost 3 bases and J lost 0, with 15 bases in between. CDR3 length: 16 amino acids. The CDR3 reads CASSSGEEWLNTEAFF. CDR3 in DNA: TGTGCCAGCAGCTCTGGCGAGGAGTGGTTGAACACTGAAGCTTTCTTT. Full variable domain (rest looked up from reference TRBV5-8 and TRBJ1-1): EAGVTQSPTHLIKTRGQQATLRCSPISGHTSVYWYQQALGLGLQFLLWYDEGEERNRGNFPPRFSGRQFPNYSSELNVNALELEDSALYLCASSSGEEWLNTEAFFGQGTRLTVV.

The V and J genes are TRBV11-2 and TRBJ1-3, with D maybe TRBD1 (5 bases). Trimming took off 5 bases at V and 10 bases at J, with 21 bases between the two ends. The CDR3 has 15 amino acids. Germline V gene data show CDR1 as SGHAT and CDR2 as FQNNGV. The CDR3 nucleotides are TGTGCCAGCAGCCCCACGGGGACTCCCAGAAGGACCATATATTTT. This gives the protein CASSPTGTPRRTIYF.

The chain couples TRBV12-3 or TRBV12-4 to TRBJ1-1; TRBD1 is a possible D gene (5 bases). Trimming removed 7 bases at V and 1 base at J, with 10 bases between. The CDR3 is made up of 13 amino acids. CDR3 sequence reads: CASTQTANTEAFF. CDR3 sequence (DNA): TGTGCCAGCACCCAGACAGCGAACACTGAAGCTTTCTTT.